Listed below are T cell receptor beta chains from one sample, sequenced in a study of regulatory T cells in long-lasting Graves disease. One entry per CDR3 protein results from TCRdb running MiXCR on the multiplex PCR reads. The repertoire includes approximately 690,000 distinct CDR3 sequences, about 32% of them detected once, and roughly 40% sits in the top ten. This material consisted of peripheral blood mononuclear cells (PBMCs), taken when the disease was refractory, from a patient treated with antithyroid drugs. The source of these receptors is a female donor with Graves disease. The conserved cysteine and the conserved F or W are not part of the CDR3 here.

TRBJ1-1 | TRBV12-3/TRBV12-4 | ASSYRGHPRDTEAF
TRBJ1-4 | TRBV19 | ASTQPGLEEKLF
TRBJ2-5 | TRBV19 | ASTLDRAQETQY
TRBJ2-2 | TRBV20-1 | SARTSGKANTGELF
TRBJ1-1 | TRBV20-1 | SAIKTARTEAF
TRBJ2-7 | TRBV7-9 | ASSLDSTSYEQY
TRBJ1-1 | TRBV7-9 | ASSPLSIMNTEAF
TRBJ1-1 | TRBV19 | ASRGQLMNTEAF
TRBJ2-5 | TRBV25-1 | ASIGTGGMGETQY
TRBJ2-1 | TRBV10-1 | ASSDGLAGNEQF
TRBJ1-5 | TRBV6-1 | ASSEFQGTGQPQH
TRBJ2-7 | TRBV7-3 | ASSLVGLGEQY
TRBJ2-7 | TRBV3-1 | ASSQDASSGTYEQY
TRBJ1-1 | TRBV10-3 | AIRPGEGTTEAF
TRBJ1-2 | TRBV5-1 | ASSLGGISAGYT
TRBJ1-4 | TRBV5-4 | ASSLGQGSLEKLF
TRBJ1-2 | TRBV20-1 | SAAPTGHVYGYT
TRBJ1-2 | TRBV2 | ATSRPRVNYGYT
TRBJ1-4 | TRBV20-1 | SARDLVPRVNEKLF
NA | TRBV28 | ASSSTDRGHRNEQF
TRBJ1-1 | TRBV7-9 | ASSPGLVEAF
TRBJ1-1 | TRBV28 | ASSLSPRMNTEAF
TRBJ1-1 | TRBV7-9 | ASSSPPTGTGTGNTEAF
TRBJ1-2 | TRBV5-1 | ASSLARHNYGYT
TRBJ1-1 | TRBV29-1 | SVEEWGRFTEAF
TRBJ1-6 | TRBV19 | ASSIGLHSPLH
TRBJ2-7 | TRBV7-9 | ASSPAGGLFSYEQY
TRBJ2-2 | TRBV20-1 | SARSLGGGNTGELF
TRBJ1-2 | TRBV6-1 | ASSPTWTGDGYT
TRBJ2-7 | TRBV7-9 | ASSRSLAGENEQY
TRBJ1-4 | TRBV7-9 | ASSQPGGEKLF
TRBJ1-5 | TRBV28 | ASSTHLRTGKQPQH
TRBJ2-1 | TRBV2 | ASRSRGGGEQF
TRBJ1-4 | TRBV11-2 | ASSPGTGGATNEKLF
TRBJ1-1 | TRBV28 | ASSPRTGGMNTEAF
TRBJ1-2 | TRBV11-2 | ASTQGQTVYGYT
TRBJ1-4 | TRBV18 | ASSPPSGSREKLF
TRBJ1-4 | TRBV12-3/TRBV12-4 | ASSLGQGESEKLF
TRBJ1-4 | TRBV25-1 | ASRDRPGSGEKLF
TRBJ1-1 | TRBV6-2/TRBV6-3 | ASSEEGLDTEAF
TRBJ1-2 | TRBV19 | ASSIKYEEGYT
TRBJ1-2 | TRBV2 | ASSARTGGNYGYT